The clone carrying this T cell receptor beta chain was recorded many times. Its antigen is not known. The CDR3 end is not reached by the read, which stops 3 residues before it; the germline J gene fills it in. Germline V gives CDR1 SGHTA, CDR2 FQGTGA. Trimming cost V 5 bases and J 6 bases; bases outside gene matches: 11. This CDR3 region has 16 residues. CVID and control samples used equivalent genomic DNA input. Here immunoSEQ multiplex PCR was the method, and the copy in TCRdb shows in-frame clones only, minus some. The sample has approximately 81,000 clones, none seen only once; the top ten hold approximately 0.84%. The source of the sample is a study of T cell clonality in common variable immunodeficiency. Overall study results and limits: Fewer deletions and N-nucleotide insertions were reportedly seen in common variable immunodeficiency TCR beta sequences.

Specimen: peripheral blood mononuclear cells. The source is a person aged 18 to 69 in good health. The chain has TRBV7-3 and TRBJ2-2; 8 nucleotides match TRBD2. The covered CDR3 bases are TGTGCCAGCAGCCTTCGGCCGACTAGCGACGCCGGGGAG. It codes for CASSLRPTSDAGE. The whole CDR3 sequence reads CASSLRPTSDAGELFF.